This T cell receptor (beta chain) is drawn from a study of cytomegalovirus exposure and HLA in healthy donors. About the research overall: HLA-typed donors were the source of tens of millions of unique TCRs held in an early data release.

As for this clone: Its antigen remains unknown.

Primers for the PCR totalled 60 Vbeta and 13 Jbeta. Study processing details: Approximately 72 million unique TCR beta chains, roughly 11 million of them shared, were counted by a later analysis. Method: immunoSEQ multiplex PCR; TCRdb's copy keeps in-frame clones and lacks some. V and J calls and clone size come straight from that table; D and trimming were deduced from the DNA. The table records 130,000 to 150,000 clones, roughly 74% of them present only once. Germline assignment: CDR1 MNHNY and CDR2 SVGAGI (reference sequence). The CDR3 is made up of 13 amino acids. The junction had 6 bases not matched to a gene; V was cut back by 5 bases and J by 5 bases. Whole-study results and caveats: Clonal expansion, a later analysis showed, was greater in HLA-associated TCR beta chains than in equally common others.

Sequencing was performed on PBMCs. The receptor comes from a woman between 18 and 29 years old in good health and CMV-seropositive. The chain uses TRBV6-6 and TRBJ2-7, with 7 nucleotides matching TRBD1. The CDR3 sequence: CASSAITGDEQYF. DNA of the CDR3: TGTGCCAGCAGTGCGATTACAGGGGACGAGCAGTACTTC.